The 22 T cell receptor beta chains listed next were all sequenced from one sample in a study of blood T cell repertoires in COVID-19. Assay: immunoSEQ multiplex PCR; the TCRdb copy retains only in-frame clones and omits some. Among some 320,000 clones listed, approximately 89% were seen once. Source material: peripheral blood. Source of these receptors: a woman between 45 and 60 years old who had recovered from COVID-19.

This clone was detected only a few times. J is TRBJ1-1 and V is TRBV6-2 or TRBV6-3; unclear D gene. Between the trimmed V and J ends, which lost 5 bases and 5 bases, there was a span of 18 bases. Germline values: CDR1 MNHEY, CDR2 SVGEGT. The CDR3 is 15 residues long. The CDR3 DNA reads TGTGCCAGCAGTAGGCGGGGTTCAATTGCGACTGAAGCTTTCTTT. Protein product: CASSRRGSIATEAFF.

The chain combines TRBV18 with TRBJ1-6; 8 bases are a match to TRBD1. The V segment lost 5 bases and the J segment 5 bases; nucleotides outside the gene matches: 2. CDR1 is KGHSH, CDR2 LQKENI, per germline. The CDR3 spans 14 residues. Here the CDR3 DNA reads TGTGCCAGCTCAACACAGGGGGATAATTCACCCCTCCACTTT. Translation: CASSTQGDNSPLHF. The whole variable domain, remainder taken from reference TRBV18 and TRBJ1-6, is NAGVMQNPRHLVRRRGQEARLRCSPMKGHSHVYWYRQLPEEGLKFMVYLQKENIIDESGMPKERFSAEFPKEGPSILRIQQVVRGDSAAYFCASSTQGDNSPLHFGNGTRLTVT.

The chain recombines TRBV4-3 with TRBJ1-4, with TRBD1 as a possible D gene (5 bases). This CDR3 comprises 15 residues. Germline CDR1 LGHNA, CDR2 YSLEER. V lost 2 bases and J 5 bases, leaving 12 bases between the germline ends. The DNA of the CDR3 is TGCGCCAGCAGCCAAACGGGGGTAGGGAATGAAAAACTGTTTTTT. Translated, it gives CASSQTGVGNEKLFF.

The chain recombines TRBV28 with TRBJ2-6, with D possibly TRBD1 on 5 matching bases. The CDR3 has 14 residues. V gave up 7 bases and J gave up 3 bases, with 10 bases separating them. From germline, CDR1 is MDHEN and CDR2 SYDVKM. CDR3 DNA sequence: TGTGCCAGCACCCAAGGGGTTGGGGCCAACGTCCTGACTTTC. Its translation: CASTQGVGANVLTF.

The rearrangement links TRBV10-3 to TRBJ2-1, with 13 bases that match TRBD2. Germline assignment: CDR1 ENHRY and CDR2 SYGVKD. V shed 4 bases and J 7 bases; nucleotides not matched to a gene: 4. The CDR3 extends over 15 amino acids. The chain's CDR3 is CAISGTSGRLNEQFF. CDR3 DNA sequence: TGTGCCATCAGTGGGACTAGCGGGAGATTGAATGAGCAGTTCTTC.

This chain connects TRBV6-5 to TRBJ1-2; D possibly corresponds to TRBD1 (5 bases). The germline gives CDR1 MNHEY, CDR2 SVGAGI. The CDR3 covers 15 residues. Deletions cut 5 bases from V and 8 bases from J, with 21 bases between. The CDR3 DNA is TGTGCCAGCAGTACCAAGGGTGGGGCAGCCGTCGGCTACACCTTC. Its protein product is CASSTKGGAAVGYTF.

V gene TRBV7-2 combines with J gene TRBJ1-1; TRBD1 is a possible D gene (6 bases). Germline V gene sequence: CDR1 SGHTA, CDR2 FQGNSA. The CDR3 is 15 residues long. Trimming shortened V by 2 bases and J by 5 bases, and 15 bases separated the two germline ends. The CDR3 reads CASSLMAGRGTEAFF. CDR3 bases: TGTGCCAGCAGCTTAATGGCAGGGAGGGGGACTGAAGCTTTCTTT.

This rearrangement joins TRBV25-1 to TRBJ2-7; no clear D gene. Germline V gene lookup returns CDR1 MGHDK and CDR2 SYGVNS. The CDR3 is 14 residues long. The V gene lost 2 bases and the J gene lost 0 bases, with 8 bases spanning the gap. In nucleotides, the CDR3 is TGTGCCAGCAGTGAAACCCCGAGCTCCTACGAGCAGTACTTC. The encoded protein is CASSETPSSYEQYF.

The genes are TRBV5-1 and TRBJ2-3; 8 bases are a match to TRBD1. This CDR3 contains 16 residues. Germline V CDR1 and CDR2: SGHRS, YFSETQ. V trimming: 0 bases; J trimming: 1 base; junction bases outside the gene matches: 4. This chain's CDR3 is CASSLGTGQGTDTQYF. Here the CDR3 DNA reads TGCGCCAGCAGCTTGGGGACAGGGCAAGGCACAGATACGCAGTATTTT. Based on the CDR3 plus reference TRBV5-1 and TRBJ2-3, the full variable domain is KAGVTQTPRYLIKTRGQQVTLSCSPISGHRSVSWYQQTPGQGLQFLFEYFSETQRNKGNFPGRFSGRQFSNSRSEMNVSTLELGDSALYLCASSLGTGQGTDTQYFGPGTRLTVL.

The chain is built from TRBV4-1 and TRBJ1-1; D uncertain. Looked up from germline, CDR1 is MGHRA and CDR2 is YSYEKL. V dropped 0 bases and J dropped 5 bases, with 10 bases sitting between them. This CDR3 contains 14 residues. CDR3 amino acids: CASSQEGPLTEAFF. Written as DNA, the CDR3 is TGCGCCAGCAGCCAAGAGGGCCCACTTACTGAAGCTTTCTTT.

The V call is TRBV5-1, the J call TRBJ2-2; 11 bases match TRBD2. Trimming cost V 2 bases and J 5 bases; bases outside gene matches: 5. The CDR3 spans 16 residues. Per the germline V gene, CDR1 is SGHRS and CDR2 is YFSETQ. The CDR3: CASSFTSGSGTGELFF. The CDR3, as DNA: TGCGCCAGCAGCTTTACTAGCGGGAGTGGGACCGGGGAGCTGTTTTTT.

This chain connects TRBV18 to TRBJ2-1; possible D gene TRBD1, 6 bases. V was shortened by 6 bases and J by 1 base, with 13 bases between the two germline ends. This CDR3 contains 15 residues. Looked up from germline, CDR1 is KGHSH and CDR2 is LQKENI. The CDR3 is CASSLRTDSYNEQFF. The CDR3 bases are TGTGCCAGCTCGCTTCGGACAGATTCCTACAATGAGCAGTTCTTC.

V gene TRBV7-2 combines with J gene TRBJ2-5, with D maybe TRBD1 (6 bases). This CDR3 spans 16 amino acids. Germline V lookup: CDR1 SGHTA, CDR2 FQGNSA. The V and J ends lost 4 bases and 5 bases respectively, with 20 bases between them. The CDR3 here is CASSSLGRGFGETQYF. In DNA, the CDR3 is TGTGCCAGCAGCTCGCTGGGCAGGGGATTCGGGGAGACCCAGTACTTC.

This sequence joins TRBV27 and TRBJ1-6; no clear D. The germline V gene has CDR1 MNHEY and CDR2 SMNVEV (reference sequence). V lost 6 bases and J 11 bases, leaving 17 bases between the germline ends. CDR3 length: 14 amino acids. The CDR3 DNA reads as TGTGCCAGCAGCGACGGGTCGGCTTGGGCACCCCTCCACTTT. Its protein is CASSDGSAWAPLHF.

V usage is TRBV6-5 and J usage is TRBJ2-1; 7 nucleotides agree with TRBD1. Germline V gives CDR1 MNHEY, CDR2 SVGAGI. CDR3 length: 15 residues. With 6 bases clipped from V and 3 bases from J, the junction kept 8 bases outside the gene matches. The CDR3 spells CASRTRDRNYNEQFF. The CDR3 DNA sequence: TGTGCCAGCAGGACCCGGGACAGAAACTACAATGAGCAGTTCTTC.

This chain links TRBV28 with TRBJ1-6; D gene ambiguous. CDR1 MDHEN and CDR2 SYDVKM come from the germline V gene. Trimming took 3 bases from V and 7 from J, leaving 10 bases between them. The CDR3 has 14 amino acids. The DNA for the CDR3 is TGTGCCAGCAGTTTGAGCCAGGCGAATTCACCCCTCCACTTT. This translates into CASSLSQANSPLHF.

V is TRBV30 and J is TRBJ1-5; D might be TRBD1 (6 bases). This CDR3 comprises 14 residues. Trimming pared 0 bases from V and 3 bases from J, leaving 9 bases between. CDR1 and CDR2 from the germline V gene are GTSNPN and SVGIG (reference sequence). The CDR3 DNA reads TGTGCCTGGAGTGTGGGGGACAACAATCAGCCCCAGCATTTT. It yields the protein CAWSVGDNNQPQHF. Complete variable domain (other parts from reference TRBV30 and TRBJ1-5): SQTIHQWPATLVQPVGSPLSLECTVEGTSNPNLYWYRQAAGRGLQLLFYSVGIGQISSEVPQNLSASRPQDRQFILSSKKLLLSDSGFYLCAWSVGDNNQPQHFGDGTRLSIL.

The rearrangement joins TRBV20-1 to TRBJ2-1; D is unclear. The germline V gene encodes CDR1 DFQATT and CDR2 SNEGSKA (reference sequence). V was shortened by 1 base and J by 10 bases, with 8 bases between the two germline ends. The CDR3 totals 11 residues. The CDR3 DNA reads TGCAGTGCTAGAGGCTACTCAGAGCAGTTCTTC. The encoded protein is CSARGYSEQFF.

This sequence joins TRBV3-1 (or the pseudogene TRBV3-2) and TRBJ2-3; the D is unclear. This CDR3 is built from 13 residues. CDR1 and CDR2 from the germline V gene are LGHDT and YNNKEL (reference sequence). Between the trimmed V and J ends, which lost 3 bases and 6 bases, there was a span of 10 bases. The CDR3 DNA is TGTGCCAGCAGCCAGGGCGCGAAGGATACGCAGTATTTT. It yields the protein CASSQGAKDTQYF.

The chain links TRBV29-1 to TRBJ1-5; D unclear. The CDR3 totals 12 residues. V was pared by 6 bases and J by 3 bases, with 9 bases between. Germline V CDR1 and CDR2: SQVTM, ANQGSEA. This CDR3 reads CSVRSPNQPQHF. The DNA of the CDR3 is TGCAGCGTCCGGTCCCCCAATCAGCCCCAGCATTTT.

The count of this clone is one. Here the CDR3 DNA reads TGTGCCAGCAGTTTGGGGGGAGCTAATAATTCACCCCTCCACTTT. It codes for CASSLGGANNSPLHF. The rearrangement uses TRBV28 and TRBJ1-6; weak D call: TRBD1 (5 bases). Trimming took 3 bases from V and 5 from J, leaving 11 bases between them. The length of the CDR3 is 15 residues. CDR1 MDHEN and CDR2 SYDVKM come from the germline V gene. Full variable domain (outside the CDR3, taken from reference TRBV28 and TRBJ1-6): DVKVTQSSRYLVKRTGEKVFLECVQDMDHENMFWYRQDPGLGLRLIYFSYDVKMKEKGDIPEGYSVSREKKERFSLILESASTNQTSMYLCASSLGGANNSPLHFGNGTRLTVT.

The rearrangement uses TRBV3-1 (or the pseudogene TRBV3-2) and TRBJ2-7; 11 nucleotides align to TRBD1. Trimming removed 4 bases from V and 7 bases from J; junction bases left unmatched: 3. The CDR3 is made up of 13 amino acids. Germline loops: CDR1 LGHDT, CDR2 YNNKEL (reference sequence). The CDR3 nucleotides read TGTGCCAGCAGCCGGGACAGGGGGAGGGAGCAGTACTTC. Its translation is CASSRDRGREQYF.